The 24 T cell receptor beta chains given below trace back to one sample, sequenced in a study of blood T cell repertoires in COVID-19. Generated by immunoSEQ multiplex PCR, the TCRdb table keeps only in-frame clones and is missing some. This sample has fewer than 300,000 clones, with just over 85% found just once. The source material was peripheral blood. Source of these receptors: a middle-aged man with COVID-19, enrolled during active disease.

This chain connects TRBV11-2 to TRBJ2-2, with 7 nucleotides matching TRBD2. CDR3 size: 14 residues. The trim removed 4 bases at V and 1 base at J, leaving 0 bases unmatched. Germline CDR1 and CDR2: SGHAT and FQNNGV. The CDR3 DNA reads as TGTGCCAGCAGCTGGGGGGGGAACACCGGGGAGCTGTTTTTT. Amino acid sequence: CASSWGGNTGELFF.

V usage is TRBV9 and J usage is TRBJ2-2; D is ambiguous. The CDR3 contains 15 residues. Trimming removed 0 bases at V and 4 bases at J, with 10 bases between. The germline V gene has CDR1 SGDLS and CDR2 YYNGEE. The CDR3 region has the DNA TGTGCCAGCAGCGTAGCTTTTAGCCTCACCGGGGAGCTGTTTTTT. Translating it yields CASSVAFSLTGELFF.

This sequence joins TRBV6-5 and TRBJ1-6; the D gene is possibly TRBD1 (6 bases). The germline gives CDR1 MNHEY, CDR2 SVGAGI. V was cut by 4 bases and J by 5 bases, with 15 bases left in between. This CDR3 has 16 residues. The CDR3 DNA reads TGTGCCAGCAGTTTACAGGGTGGCTATAATAATTCACCCCTCCACTTT. It is translated as CASSLQGGYNNSPLHF.

This clone appeared a few times. The V and J genes are TRBV5-1 and TRBJ2-7; D may be TRBD1 (6 bases). The CDR3 runs 14 residues. With 1 base removed from V and 4 bases from J, the gap between germline ends came to 12 bases. Germline V gene sequence: CDR1 SGHRS, CDR2 YFSETQ. CDR3 in DNA: TGCGCCAGCAGCTTGAGCCCACAGGGATACGAGCAGTACTTC. Translated, it gives CASSLSPQGYEQYF.

The rearrangement uses TRBV9 and TRBJ1-3; the D is unclear. This CDR3 spans 15 amino acids. Germline CDR1 and CDR2: SGDLS and YYNGEE. Between the trimmed V and J ends, which lost 0 bases and 3 bases, there was a span of 10 bases. DNA of the CDR3: TGTGCCAGCAGCGTAGGAGAGTTCTTTGGAAACACCATATATTTT. This translates into CASSVGEFFGNTIYF.

The V and J genes are TRBV2 and TRBJ2-3; D call uncertain. The V gene lost 6 bases and the J gene lost 2 bases, with 6 bases spanning the gap. The CDR3 spans 12 residues. The germline CDR1 and CDR2 sequences are SNHLY and FYNNEI. As DNA, the CDR3 is TGTGCCAGCAGCCCTTACACAGATACGCAGTATTTT. Protein: CASSPYTDTQYF.

This clone was counted once. The V and J genes are TRBV10-1 and TRBJ1-1; 7 bases are a match to TRBD1. This CDR3 has 13 residues. Germline assignment: CDR1 WNHNN and CDR2 SYGVQD (reference sequence). The junction had 2 bases not matched to a gene; V was cut back by 7 bases and J by 0 bases. Here the CDR3 reads CASKGQLNTEAFF. The CDR3 DNA reads as TGCGCCAGCAAGGGACAGCTGAACACTGAAGCTTTCTTT.

This chain joins TRBV9 and TRBJ2-1, with a tentative D call TRBD2 (5 bases). The CDR3 contains 16 residues. Trimming removed 0 bases at V and 0 bases at J, with 10 bases between. CDR1 and CDR2 (germline): SGDLS, YYNGEE. In nucleotides, the CDR3 is TGTGCCAGCAGCGTAGTCGTAGGGAGCTCCTACAATGAGCAGTTCTTC. Translated, it gives CASSVVVGSSYNEQFF.

The rearrangement uses TRBV6-2 or TRBV6-3 and TRBJ1-2; 7 bases line up with TRBD1. The trim removed 6 bases at V and 4 bases at J, leaving 8 bases unmatched. In germline, CDR1 is MNHEY, CDR2 SVGEGT. The CDR3 is 14 amino acids. Written as DNA, the CDR3 is TGTGCCAGCAGGCCTACAGGGGCCCCCTATGGCTACACCTTC. Its translation is CASRPTGAPYGYTF.

This clone was counted once. Other DNA sequences in the same sample also yield this CDR3. This chain uses TRBV6-1 with TRBJ1-1; D not certain. This CDR3 comprises 15 residues. V was trimmed by 1 base and J by 3 bases, leaving 12 bases between them. In germline, CDR1 is MNHNS, CDR2 SASEGT. DNA for the CDR3: TGTGCCAGCAGTGAAGGAGCGGGAGGAGACACTGAAGCTTTCTTT. It is translated as CASSEGAGGDTEAFF.

Only a few counts were recorded for this clone. The chain recombines TRBV4-3 with TRBJ1-3; D is unresolved. Germline V gene sequence: CDR1 LGHNA, CDR2 YSLEER. This CDR3 has 15 amino acids. V lost 2 bases and J 3 bases, leaving 11 bases between the germline ends. CDR3 nucleotides: TGCGCCAGCAGCCAATATGAGGGTTTTGGAAACACCATATATTTT. Protein sequence: CASSQYEGFGNTIYF.

This clone was seen more than once but under ten times. The chain links TRBV9 to TRBJ1-1; 9 bases are shared with TRBD1. Losses at the gene ends were 4 bases for V and 11 bases for J; bases not matched to a gene: 15. CDR1 and CDR2 (germline): SGDLS, YYNGEE. This CDR3 region has 15 residues. CDR3 bases: TGTGCCAGCAGCAGTCACCGGGACAGGGCCACAAAGGCTTTCTTT. The encoded protein is CASSSHRDRATKAFF.

The V call is TRBV5-6, the J call TRBJ1-1, with a possible D match to TRBD1 (5 bases). V lost 2 bases and J lost 11, with 16 bases in between. The CDR3 length is 13 residues. The germline V gene encodes CDR1 SGHDT and CDR2 YYEEEE. As DNA, the CDR3 is TGTGCCAGCAGCTTAGGGACCGTGGGGAGGGCTTTCTTT. Amino acid sequence: CASSLGTVGRAFF.

This sequence joins TRBV29-1 and TRBJ1-2; no definite D call. V was clipped by 0 bases and J by 6 bases, with 11 bases between them. The CDR3 runs 13 residues. Germline loops: CDR1 SQVTM, CDR2 ANQGSEA. CDR3: CSVEDPRMHGYTF. CDR3 bases: TGCAGCGTTGAAGACCCCAGGATGCATGGCTACACCTTC.

This clone was seen a few times. The J gene is TRBJ1-4, the V gene TRBV5-5, with D maybe TRBD1 (6 bases). This CDR3 region has 15 residues. V was pared by 4 bases and J by 5 bases, with 15 bases between. Germline loops: CDR1 SGHKS, CDR2 YYEKEE (reference sequence). Here the CDR3 DNA reads TGTGCCAGCAGCCTACGGGGACAACCAAATGAAAAACTGTTTTTT. Translated, it gives CASSLRGQPNEKLFF.

A remark on this clone: At one of its ends the junction is not consistent with the germline gene, which may arise from a read error. V usage is TRBV10-2 and J usage is TRBJ2-3, with D possibly TRBD2 on 6 matching bases. Germline values: CDR1 WSHSY, CDR2 SAAADI. This CDR3 region has 11 residues. Here the CDR3 reads CASSESGDFSF. The CDR3 DNA sequence: TGCGCCAGCAGTGAGTCTGGGGACTTCTCTTTT.

This chain uses TRBV28 with TRBJ1-5; perhaps TRBD1 as D (5 bases). V lost 5 bases to trimming and J lost 6 bases, with 17 bases between them. Germline CDR1 is MDHEN and CDR2 is SYDVKM. The CDR3 is made up of 15 amino acids. CDR3 protein: CASSPAGGTGQPQHF. The CDR3 DNA is TGTGCCAGCAGTCCCGCGGGGGGGACGGGTCAGCCCCAGCATTTT.

The V call is TRBV3-1 (or the pseudogene TRBV3-2), the J call TRBJ2-1; 14 positions agree with TRBD2. V lost 3 bases to trimming and J lost 3 bases; unmatched junction nucleotides: 10. The CDR3 length is 19 residues. Germline V gene data show CDR1 as LGHDT and CDR2 as YNNKEL (reference sequence). CDR3 residues: CASSQVGLAGDRRYNEQFF. The DNA for the CDR3 is TGTGCCAGCAGCCAGGTGGGACTAGCGGGAGATAGACGCTACAATGAGCAGTTCTTC.

This rearrangement joins TRBV4-1 to TRBJ1-4, with D maybe TRBD1 (6 bases). This CDR3 region has 16 residues. Germline V gives CDR1 MGHRA, CDR2 YSYEKL. V was trimmed by 4 bases and J by 0 bases, leaving 12 bases between them. In DNA, the CDR3 is TGCGCCAGCAGCCTGGGGACACCATCAACTAATGAAAAACTGTTTTTT. Residues: CASSLGTPSTNEKLFF.

V gene TRBV4-3 combines with J gene TRBJ1-1; 7 nucleotides align to TRBD1. V shed 3 bases and J 0 bases; nucleotides not matched to a gene: 16. CDR1 and CDR2 (germline): LGHNA, YSLEER. This CDR3 contains 19 residues. The CDR3 DNA reads as TGCGCCAGCAGCCAGATTACCGGGACAGCGACTCTGATGAACACTGAAGCTTTCTTT. Its protein product is CASSQITGTATLMNTEAFF.

With regard to this clone: The junction and the germline gene differ at one end; a read error may be behind it. The chain recombines TRBV7-3 with TRBJ2-1; TRBD2 might be the D (6 bases). The CDR3 runs 12 residues. Germline CDR1 and CDR2: SGHTA and FQGTGA. The CDR3 here is CASSEDYHEQFF. The CDR3 DNA reads TGTGCCAGCAGCGAGGACTACCATGAGCAGTTCTTC. The full variable domain, completed using reference TRBV7-3 and TRBJ2-1, is GAGVSQTPSNKVTEKGKYVELRCDPISGHTALYWYRQSLGQGPEFLIYFQGTGAADDSGLPNDRFFAVRPEGSVSTLKIQRTERGDSAVYLCASSEDYHEQFFGPGTRLTVL.

The genes are TRBV7-9 and TRBJ1-5, with D unclear. Germline loops: CDR1 SEHNR, CDR2 FQNEAQ (reference sequence). This CDR3 contains 13 residues. The ends were cut back, 5 bases at V and 7 bases at J, with 12 bases in the middle. CDR3 amino acids: CASSLDNKQPQHF. The DNA of the CDR3 is TGTGCCAGCAGCCTTGACAACAAACAGCCCCAGCATTTT.

The gene calls are TRBV6-5 and TRBJ1-1; TRBD1 agrees at 9 bases. With 8 bases clipped from V and 4 bases from J, the junction kept 11 bases outside the gene matches. This CDR3 has 15 residues. Germline-derived CDR1 and CDR2 are MNHEY and SVGAGI. CDR3 sequence (DNA): TGTGCCAGCGGGAAACAGGGGGCGATCATCACTGAAGCTTTCTTT. Translating it yields CASGKQGAIITEAFF.

This clone was observed once. The chain employs TRBV3-1 (or the pseudogene TRBV3-2) and TRBJ1-4; a possible D gene is TRBD1 (6 bases). Germline CDR1 LGHDT, CDR2 YNNKEL (reference sequence). V shed 0 bases and J shed 7 bases, with 21 bases lying between them. This CDR3 has 18 amino acids. DNA for the CDR3: TGTGCCAGCAGCCAAGACCATAGAAAGCCAGGGGCAAGTGAAAAACTGTTTTTT. Its protein product is CASSQDHRKPGASEKLFF.